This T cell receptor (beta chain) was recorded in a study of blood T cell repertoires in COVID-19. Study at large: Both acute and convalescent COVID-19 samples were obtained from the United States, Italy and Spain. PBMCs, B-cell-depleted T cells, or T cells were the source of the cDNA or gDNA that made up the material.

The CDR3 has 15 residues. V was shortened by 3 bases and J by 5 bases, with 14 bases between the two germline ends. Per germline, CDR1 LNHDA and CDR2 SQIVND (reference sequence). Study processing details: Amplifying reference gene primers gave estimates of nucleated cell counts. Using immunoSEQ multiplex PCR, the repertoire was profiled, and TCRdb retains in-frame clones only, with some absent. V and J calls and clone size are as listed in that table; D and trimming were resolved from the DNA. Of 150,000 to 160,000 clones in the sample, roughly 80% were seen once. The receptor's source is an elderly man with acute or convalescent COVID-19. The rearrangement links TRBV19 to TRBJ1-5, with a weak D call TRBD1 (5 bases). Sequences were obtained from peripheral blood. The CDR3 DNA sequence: TGTGCCAGTAGTATCAACGGCAGGGTCGATCAGCCCCAGCATTTT. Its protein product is CASSINGRVDQPQHF. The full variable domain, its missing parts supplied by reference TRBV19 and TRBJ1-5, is DGGITQSPKYLFRKEGQNVTLSCEQNLNHDAMYWYRQDPGQGLRLIYYSQIVNDFQKGDIAEGYSVSREKKESFPLTVTSAQKNPTAFYLCASSINGRVDQPQHFGDGTRLSIL.